Shown below are 27 T cell receptor beta chains from a single sample sequenced in a study of OX40 agonist ivuxolimab in advanced cancers. Sequencing used immunoSEQ multiplex PCR; TCRdb keeps in-frame clones, though not all of them. Of 23,000 or so clones listed, around 80% are singletons. Specimen: CD4+ or CD8+ T cells sorted from blood, collected in a trial of the OX40 agonist ivuxolimab. Receptor source: an adult with an advanced solid tumor such as melanoma, head and neck, liver or kidney cancer.

This clone is labeled medium-sized. The chain recombines TRBV20-1 with TRBJ2-7; no reliable D call. Germline CDR1 and CDR2: DFQATT and SNEGSKA (reference sequence). The CDR3 length is 11 residues. Trimming removed 1 base from V and 6 bases from J, with 7 bases in between. CDR3 protein: CSARVRAEQYF. In DNA, the CDR3 is TGCAGTGCTAGAGTCCGTGCCGAGCAGTACTTC.

This CDR3 is CSAPRSTEAFF. The CDR3 DNA reads TGCAGTGCTCCCCGAAGCACTGAAGCTTTCTTT. V usage is TRBV20-1 and J usage is TRBJ1-1, with D hard to call. V lost 5 bases, J lost 4 bases, and 8 bases lay in between. The germline V gene has CDR1 DFQATT and CDR2 SNEGSKA (reference sequence). The CDR3 has 11 residues.

This chain uses TRBV11-3 with TRBJ2-1; 7 nucleotides match TRBD2. The CDR3 length is 18 residues. CDR1 and CDR2 (germline): SGHNT, YENEEA. Germline trimming cut 0 bases from V and 0 bases from J; bases unmatched to any gene: 8. The CDR3 bases are TGTGCCAGCAGCTTAGACCAAGGCGGGAGTAACTCCTACAATGAGCAGTTCTTC. Translation gives CASSLDQGGSNSYNEQFF.

This CDR3 is CASRPGDRDYGYTF. In nucleotides, the CDR3 is TGTGCCAGCAGGCCTGGGGACAGGGACTATGGCTACACCTTC. V usage is TRBV6-6 and J usage is TRBJ1-2; 9 bases are a match to TRBD1. This CDR3 spans 14 amino acids. Germline CDR1 MNHNY, CDR2 SVGAGI (reference sequence). After removal of 6 bases from V and 3 bases from J, the junction contained 5 bases not matched to a gene.

This clone appeared a single time. V gene TRBV7-2 combines with J gene TRBJ2-3; D not certain. V was clipped by 2 bases and J by 0 bases, with 9 bases between them. The CDR3 loop spans 15 amino acids. The germline CDR1 and CDR2 sequences are SGHTA and FQGNSA. DNA of the CDR3: TGTGCCAGCAGCTTAATGGGTTCCAGCACAGATACGCAGTATTTT. The encoded protein is CASSLMGSSTDTQYF.

J is TRBJ2-1 and V is TRBV29-1, with TRBD2 identical over 9 bases. This CDR3 contains 13 residues. Germline V gives CDR1 SQVTM, CDR2 ANQGSEA. V lost 7 bases and J lost 7; bases outside the gene matches: 8. CDR3 in DNA: TGCAGCGCTGGCGGGACTAGCCTTAATGAGCAGTTCTTC. It yields the protein CSAGGTSLNEQFF.

By share, this clone ranks as medium-sized. CDR3 region: CASSFSSGNTIYF. The CDR3 bases are TGTGCCAGCAGTTTCAGCTCTGGAAACACCATATATTTT. The chain has TRBV6-5 and TRBJ1-3; D unresolved. Germline lookup yields CDR1 MNHEY and CDR2 SVGAGI. The germline V and J ends were trimmed by 4 bases and 0 bases, with 4 bases remaining between them. The CDR3 is 13 residues long.

This clone was detected only a few times. The chain carries TRBV5-6 and TRBJ1-2; D uncertain. The V and J ends lost 2 bases and 2 bases respectively, with 10 bases between them. The CDR3 totals 14 residues. The germline V gene has CDR1 SGHDT and CDR2 YYEEEE. CDR3 loop: CASSLVGLNYGYTF. The CDR3 DNA reads TGTGCCAGCAGCTTAGTCGGATTAAACTATGGCTACACCTTC.

V usage is TRBV2 and J usage is TRBJ2-3; TRBD2 matches 7 bases. The germline CDR1 and CDR2 sequences are SNHLY and FYNNEI. The CDR3 extends over 14 amino acids. V shed 5 bases, J shed 2 bases, and the junction held 4 bases outside the gene matches. DNA of the CDR3: TGTGCCAGCAGTTGGGGGGGGTCCACAGATACGCAGTATTTT. As protein: CASSWGGSTDTQYF.

The chain couples TRBV5-1 to TRBJ2-7; weak D call: TRBD2 (6 bases). This CDR3 is built from 15 residues. Trimming removed 0 bases from V and 2 bases from J, with 12 bases in between. CDR1 and CDR2 (germline): SGHRS, YFSETQ. The CDR3 coding sequence is TGCGCCAGCAGCTTGGCCGGGCGGGATACCTACGAGCAGTACTTC. Translated: CASSLAGRDTYEQYF.

V gene TRBV10-1 combines with J gene TRBJ2-1; 13 bases fit TRBD2. V lost 8 bases and J lost 7; bases outside the gene matches: 23. Germline-derived CDR1 and CDR2 are WNHNN and SYGVQD (reference sequence). This CDR3 contains 20 residues. Written as DNA, the CDR3 is TGCGCCAGCGGGGGCACGGGACAAGGCGTACCGGGACTAGCGGGGAATGAGCAGTTCTTC. Protein sequence: CASGGTGQGVPGLAGNEQFF.

This clone was observed a handful of times. The rearrangement links TRBV11-3 to TRBJ2-2; D remains unclear. The V gene lost 1 base and the J gene lost 1 base, with 4 bases spanning the gap. The CDR3 sequence is 14 residues long. In germline, CDR1 is SGHNT, CDR2 YENEEA. This chain's CDR3 is CASSLGKNTGELFF. The DNA for the CDR3 is TGTGCCAGCAGCTTAGGAAAGAACACCGGGGAGCTGTTTTTT.

J is TRBJ1-2 and V is TRBV28; 11 bases fit TRBD1. CDR1 and CDR2 (germline): MDHEN, SYDVKM. This CDR3 has 14 amino acids. V lost 4 bases, J lost 8 bases, and 6 bases stayed unmatched. The CDR3 protein is CASSSGQGAGGYTF. The CDR3 DNA sequence: TGTGCCAGCAGTTCCGGACAGGGGGCAGGAGGCTACACCTTC.

The chain combines TRBV18 with TRBJ2-2; the match to TRBD2 covers 10 bases. Germline-derived CDR1 and CDR2 are KGHSH and LQKENI. There are 15 residues in the CDR3. The CDR3 reads CEGIAGGLNTGELFF. Here the CDR3 DNA reads TGTGAAGGGATAGCGGGGGGTTTGAACACCGGGGAGCTGTTTTTT.

V usage is TRBV5-1 and J usage is TRBJ2-7; D is perhaps TRBD1 (6 bases). Germline assignment: CDR1 SGHRS and CDR2 YFSETQ. The CDR3 length is 14 residues. V was shortened by 1 base and J by 4 bases, with 12 bases between the two germline ends. CDR3 sequence: CASSLSLQGYEQYF. CDR3 DNA: TGCGCCAGCAGCTTGTCCCTACAGGGATACGAGCAGTACTTC. The complete variable domain, with remaining parts taken from reference TRBV5-1 and TRBJ2-7, reads KAGVTQTPRYLIKTRGQQVTLSCSPISGHRSVSWYQQTPGQGLQFLFEYFSETQRNKGNFPGRFSGRQFSNSRSEMNVSTLELGDSALYLCASSLSLQGYEQYFGPGTRLTVT.

This clone was seen more than once but under ten times. V is TRBV29-1 and J is TRBJ1-2; 10 positions match TRBD1. Trimming took 4 bases from V and 3 from J; bases not matched to a gene: 2. This CDR3 comprises 13 residues. The germline V gene has CDR1 SQVTM and CDR2 ANQGSEA. DNA for the CDR3: TGCAGCGTTGGGGACAGGGGAGACTATGGCTACACCTTC. Amino acid sequence: CSVGDRGDYGYTF.

The rearrangement joins TRBV30 to TRBJ1-1, with a tentative D call TRBD1 (5 bases). V gave up 3 bases and J gave up 11 bases, with 16 bases separating them. The length of the CDR3 is 12 residues. Germline V gene lookup returns CDR1 GTSNPN and CDR2 SVGIG (reference sequence). The DNA of the CDR3 is TGTGCCTGGAGCGCGGGGCCATCAGGCGCTTTCTTT. The encoded protein is CAWSAGPSGAFF.

The CDR3 bases are TGTGCCAGTAATAGGGAGCCCTCGAACACCGGGGAGCTGTTTTTT. This translates into CASNREPSNTGELFF. The gene calls are TRBV19 and TRBJ2-2, with a weak D call TRBD2 (5 bases). The CDR3 is made up of 15 amino acids. Germline V gene sequence: CDR1 LNHDA, CDR2 SQIVND (reference sequence). The V end lost 7 bases, the J end lost 0 bases, and 12 bases lay between the germline ends.

J is TRBJ2-5 and V is TRBV11-1, with D tentatively TRBD1 or TRBD2 (5 bases each). Between the trimmed V and J ends, which lost 3 bases and 5 bases, there was a span of 16 bases. The CDR3 loop spans 15 amino acids. Germline assignment: CDR1 SGHAT and CDR2 FQDESV (reference sequence). The CDR3 loop is CASSFGTSGAETQYF. In nucleotides, the CDR3 is TGTGCCAGCAGCTTTGGGACCAGCGGAGCTGAGACCCAGTACTTC. Filled out from reference TRBV11-1 and TRBJ2-5, the complete variable domain reads EAEVAQSPRYKITEKSQAVAFWCDPISGHATLYWYRQILGQGPELLVQFQDESVVDDSQLPKDRFSAERLKGVDSTLKIQPAELGDSAMYLCASSFGTSGAETQYFGPGTRLLVL.

The gene calls are TRBV6-1 and TRBJ1-4, with TRBD1 matching over 9 bases. Unmatched junction bases numbered 6, after V lost 0 bases and J lost 7 bases. The germline CDR1 and CDR2 sequences are MNHNS and SASEGT. This CDR3 has 16 residues. The DNA for the CDR3 is TGTGCCAGCAGTGAAGCGGGACAGGGCCTGGGTGAAAAACTGTTTTTT. Its protein is CASSEAGQGLGEKLFF.

The chain carries TRBV10-3 and TRBJ2-3; perhaps D is TRBD1 or TRBD2 (6 bases each). The CDR3 has 14 residues. V was pared by 4 bases and J by 5 bases, with 13 bases between. Per germline, CDR1 ENHRY and CDR2 SYGVKD. The CDR3 coding sequence is TGTGCCATCAGTGGAGGGGGGTCCAAAGATACGCAGTATTTT. Residues: CAISGGGSKDTQYF.

The chain joins TRBV28 to TRBJ1-3; 8 bases are a match to TRBD1. Trimming took 7 bases from V and 2 from J; bases not matched to a gene: 10. Germline-derived CDR1 and CDR2 are MDHEN and SYDVKM. This CDR3 has 16 amino acids. The CDR3 protein is CASNRGGVATGNTIYF. CDR3 nucleotide sequence: TGTGCCAGCAACAGGGGGGGGGTCGCAACTGGAAACACCATATATTTT.

The sample holds one count of this clone. The V call is TRBV28, the J call TRBJ1-5; 9 bases are a match to TRBD1. Germline V gene data show CDR1 as MDHEN and CDR2 as SYDVKM. The CDR3 is 18 amino acids. V dropped 5 bases and J dropped 1; count of bases not matched to a gene: 12. The CDR3 protein is CASSVMSGTGRSNQPQHF. As DNA, the CDR3 is TGTGCCAGCAGTGTTATGTCTGGGACAGGGAGAAGCAATCAGCCCCAGCATTTT.

The CDR3 loop reads CASSQGPIADSPLHF. CDR3 in DNA: TGCGCCAGCAGCCAAGGGCCAATCGCCGATTCACCCCTCCACTTT. The rearrangement uses TRBV4-1 and TRBJ1-6; no reliable D call. This CDR3 region has 15 residues. V was pared by 1 base and J by 8 bases, with 12 bases between. Germline lookup yields CDR1 MGHRA and CDR2 YSYEKL.

The V gene is TRBV6-5, the J gene TRBJ2-7; a possible D gene is TRBD1 (5 bases). Germline V gives CDR1 MNHEY, CDR2 SVGAGI. This CDR3 has 12 residues. V was pared by 10 bases and J by 6 bases, with 16 bases between. CDR3 nucleotides: TGTGCCACCCAGACAGTAGTCGGCGAGCAGTACTTC. Translation: CATQTVVGEQYF.

This sequence joins TRBV7-2 and TRBJ2-2, with 9 bases that match TRBD2. Germline-derived CDR1 and CDR2 are SGHTA and FQGNSA. The CDR3 is made up of 18 amino acids. V dropped 1 base and J dropped 5; count of bases not matched to a gene: 11. The CDR3 DNA reads TGTGCCAGCAGCTTAGGGGAGGCGGGAGGGCCTAGAACCGGGGAGCTGTTTTTT. Encoded protein: CASSLGEAGGPRTGELFF.

V is TRBV28 and J is TRBJ2-5; tentative D call: TRBD2 (6 bases). This CDR3 comprises 11 residues. Germline V CDR1 and CDR2: MDHEN, SYDVKM. V was shortened by 7 bases and J by 5 bases, with 8 bases between the two germline ends. The CDR3 nucleotides read TGTGCCAGCAATGGGGGGGAGACCCAGTACTTC. As protein: CASNGGETQYF.